This TCR beta chain was identified in a study of beta chain features in type 1 diabetes. Whole-study context: Healthy donors, compared against patients, showed similar age, gender and cell yields. General study points: The influence of HLA type on TCRB rearrangement stayed undetermined. A cDNA-based sequencing approach could over-represent cells with high TCR expression.

Staining for CD45RO/CCR7/CD25/CD127/CD95/CD27 allowed sorting of CD4+ naive, central memory, regulatory and stem cell-like memory cells. TCRB transcripts that were expressed got sequenced, as all of the isolated RNA had been reverse transcribed. The data were produced by immunoSEQ multiplex PCR, yet TCRdb's version contains in-frame clones alone and is incomplete. The sample carries approximately 400,000 clones, approximately 15% recorded once. CDR1 and CDR2 (germline): SGHTA, FQGNSA. V lost 5 bases and J lost 3, with 10 bases in between. The CDR3 is made up of 13 amino acids. This clone was found a few times. Its antigen is undetermined.

This receptor was obtained from a woman younger than 30 in good health. The chain combines TRBV7-2 with TRBJ2-5, with D possibly matching TRBD1 (5 bases). Material for sequencing was naive CD4+ T cells from blood. CDR3 protein: CASSPRQKETQYF. CDR3 in DNA: TGTGCCAGCAGCCCAAGACAGAAAGAGACCCAGTACTTC.